Below are 24 T cell receptor beta chains sequenced from a single sample in a study of cytomegalovirus exposure and HLA in healthy donors. Vbeta (60) and Jbeta (13) primers were used in the PCR. The data were produced by immunoSEQ multiplex PCR, yet TCRdb's version contains in-frame clones alone and is incomplete. The sample has about 130,000 clones; approximately 85% are singletons. The source material was PBMCs. The receptor source for this set is a boy younger than 18 in good health and CMV-seronegative.

V is TRBV13 and J is TRBJ2-2, with D perhaps matching TRBD1 (6 bases). Germline V lookup: CDR1 PRHDT, CDR2 FYEKMQ (reference sequence). Between the trimmed V and J ends, which lost 0 bases and 3 bases, there was a span of 8 bases. The CDR3 runs to 15 residues. This chain's CDR3 is CASSLGRGHTGELFF. The CDR3 coding sequence is TGTGCCAGCAGCTTAGGCAGGGGACACACCGGGGAGCTGTTTTTT.

Here the CDR3 DNA reads TGTGCCAGCAGCGGAGGACTAGTCTCGACACGGGAGACCCAGTACTTC. Its protein product is CASSGGLVSTRETQYF. The gene calls are TRBV5-4 and TRBJ2-5, with 7 bases lining up with TRBD2. V lost 4 bases to trimming and J lost 5 bases; unmatched junction nucleotides: 14. Looked up from germline, CDR1 is SGHNT and CDR2 is YYREEE (reference sequence). The CDR3 runs 16 residues.

The chain is built from TRBV7-2 and TRBJ2-6; D may be TRBD2 (5 bases). This CDR3 is 17 amino acids long. CDR1 and CDR2 (germline): SGHTA, FQGNSA. The V end was cut by 3 bases, the J end by 0 bases, with 12 bases between. CDR3 sequence: CASSLTTTASGANVLTF. The CDR3, as DNA: TGTGCCAGCAGCTTGACTACCACAGCCTCTGGGGCCAACGTCCTGACTTTC.

The chain is built from TRBV18 and TRBJ1-1; D call uncertain. Germline V gene lookup returns CDR1 KGHSH and CDR2 LQKENI. The CDR3 extends over 14 amino acids. Trimming removed 2 bases at V and 5 bases at J, with 12 bases between. The CDR3 is CASSPGFGRTEAFF. As DNA, the CDR3 is TGTGCCAGCTCACCAGGTTTTGGGAGGACTGAAGCTTTCTTT.

The chain has TRBV5-6 and TRBJ2-5, with TRBD1 matching over 10 bases. The J call is in doubt because the DNA end fits TRBJ2-7 better. Germline CDR1 and CDR2: SGHDT and YYEEEE. The CDR3 loop spans 16 amino acids. The CDR3 nucleotides are TGTGCCAGCAGTTGGGACAGGGGAAGTGGAGCCTACGAGCAGTACTTC. Residues: CASSWDRGSGAYEQYF.

The rearrangement links TRBV7-2 to TRBJ2-3; the match to TRBD1 covers 10 bases. CDR3 length equals 16 residues. Per the germline V gene, CDR1 is SGHTA and CDR2 is FQGNSA. The J segment lost 8 bases and the V segment lost 3 bases, leaving 11 bases of the junction unmatched. This chain's CDR3 is CASSFGTGATLGTQYF. As DNA, the CDR3 is TGTGCCAGCAGCTTCGGGACAGGGGCCACCCTAGGTACGCAGTATTTT.

V usage is TRBV10-3 and J usage is TRBJ2-3, with 13 bases aligning to TRBD2. This CDR3 has 16 amino acids. Germline V gene sequence: CDR1 ENHRY, CDR2 SYGVKD. J gave up 6 bases and V 6 bases, and 9 bases lay outside the gene matches. CDR3 sequence reads: CAIRLAGGPLTDTQYF. The CDR3 nucleotides read TGTGCCATCAGACTAGCGGGGGGGCCTTTGACTGATACGCAGTATTTT.

The genes are TRBV2 and TRBJ1-2; a possible D gene is TRBD1 (6 bases). Germline CDR1 reads SNHLY; CDR2 reads FYNNEI. Trimming took 6 bases from V and 8 from J, leaving 13 bases between them. This CDR3 comprises 12 residues. CDR3 amino acids: CASRATQGGYTF. The CDR3 bases are TGTGCCAGCAGGGCCACACAGGGCGGCTACACCTTC.

This chain joins TRBV5-6 and TRBJ2-7, with D unclear. Germline values: CDR1 SGHDT, CDR2 YYEEEE. The CDR3 sequence is 14 residues long. Trimming removed 7 bases at V and 2 bases at J, with 16 bases between. CDR3 in amino acids: CASARMQSPYEQYF. For the CDR3, the DNA is TGTGCCAGCGCTAGGATGCAGTCCCCCTACGAGCAGTACTTC.

This clone has a single count. CDR3 DNA sequence: TGTGCCAGCAGCCCGCGGGGTCCCTACTACGAGCAGTACTTC. Its translation is CASSPRGPYYEQYF. The chain carries TRBV27 and TRBJ2-7; D is possibly TRBD2 (6 bases). The CDR3 runs 14 residues. Germline V lookup: CDR1 MNHEY, CDR2 SMNVEV (reference sequence). Trimming shortened V by 6 bases and J by 3 bases, and 15 bases separated the two germline ends.

This chain joins TRBV29-1 and TRBJ2-7; D possibly corresponds to TRBD1 (6 bases). Trimming left V 5 bases short and J 1 base short, with 18 bases between. This CDR3 is built from 15 residues. CDR1 SQVTM and CDR2 ANQGSEA come from the germline V gene. CDR3 nucleotide sequence: TGCAGCGTTTTCGCCACAGGGTTAGAGTCCTACGAGCAGTACTTC. Translation: CSVFATGLESYEQYF.

The rearrangement uses TRBV9 and TRBJ1-2; the D is unclear. With 2 bases removed from V and 3 bases from J, the gap between germline ends came to 8 bases. This CDR3 is 13 amino acids long. Germline V gives CDR1 SGDLS, CDR2 YYNGEE. The DNA of the CDR3 is TGTGCCAGCAGCGTGAGACTTCACTATGGCTACACCTTC. Translating it yields CASSVRLHYGYTF.

The chain links TRBV21-1 to TRBJ1-2; TRBD1 is taken as the D call from the table, unchecked against the DNA. TRBV21-1 counts as a pseudogene. This CDR3 has 19 residues. This CDR3 is CASSKVHGDRGRKEGGYTF. For the CDR3, the DNA is TGTGCCAGCAGCAAAGTTCATGGGGACAGGGGGCGTAAAGAAGGTGGCTACACCTTC.

The chain has TRBV25-1 and TRBJ1-4, with TRBD1 matching 8 bases. The CDR3 length is 14 residues. V lost 4 bases, J lost 8 bases, and 6 bases stayed unmatched. The germline V gene has CDR1 MGHDK and CDR2 SYGVNS. The CDR3 DNA sequence: TGTGCCAGCAGTGCAACAGGGGGTGGGGAAAAACTGTTTTTT. This sequence encodes CASSATGGGEKLFF. Variable domain in full (rest from reference TRBV25-1 and TRBJ1-4): EADIYQTPRYLVIGTGKKITLECSQTMGHDKMYWYQQDPGMELHLIHYSYGVNSTEKGDLSSESTVSRIRTEHFPLTLESARPSHTSQYLCASSATGGGEKLFFGSGTQLSVL.

The CDR3 coding sequence is TGTGCCAGCAGCTTCGGGGGTGGCCAGCCCCAGCATTTT. Amino acids: CASSFGGGQPQHF. The chain carries TRBV5-6 and TRBJ1-5; a weak D match, TRBD1 (5 bases). This CDR3 has 13 residues. The germline V and J ends were trimmed by 2 bases and 7 bases, with 10 bases remaining between them. Germline CDR1 SGHDT, CDR2 YYEEEE.

This chain uses TRBV6-7 with TRBJ2-5, with D uncertain. TRBV6-7 is an ORF for which the function is uncertain. This CDR3 is built from 15 residues. V was cut by 7 bases and J by 5 bases, with 20 bases left in between. CDR3 sequence (DNA): TGTGCCAGCACTACGGTGAGGCTTTATAGTGAGACCCAGTACTTC. This translates into CASTTVRLYSETQYF.

The V call is TRBV7-8, the J call TRBJ2-7, with no clear D. Germline loops: CDR1 SGHVS, CDR2 FQNEAQ. The CDR3 spans 14 residues. V was pared by 2 bases and J by 0 bases, with 8 bases between. CDR3 residues: CASSLQYASYEQYF. CDR3 nucleotide sequence: TGTGCCAGCAGCTTACAGTACGCCTCCTACGAGCAGTACTTC.

The gene calls are TRBV4-2 and TRBJ2-5; 11 positions match TRBD2. There are 18 residues in the CDR3. After removal of 0 bases from V and 2 bases from J, the junction contained 8 bases not matched to a gene. Germline values: CDR1 LGHNA, CDR2 YNFKEQ. As DNA, the CDR3 is TGTGCCAGCAGCCAAGAAGGTAGCGGGAGGGTGGGGCAAGAGACCCAGTACTTC. This codes for CASSQEGSGRVGQETQYF.

This chain uses TRBV4-3 with TRBJ2-7; TRBD2 aligns across 11 bases. The V segment lost 0 bases and the J segment 4 bases; nucleotides outside the gene matches: 5. CDR1 is LGHNA, CDR2 YSLEER, per germline. The CDR3 has 16 residues. The CDR3 here is CASSQELAGGPYEQYF. In DNA form, the CDR3 reads TGCGCCAGCAGCCAAGAGTTAGCGGGAGGGCCTTACGAGCAGTACTTC.

V gene TRBV4-3 combines with J gene TRBJ2-7, with TRBD2 matching over 11 bases. The germline gives CDR1 LGHNA, CDR2 YSLEER. CDR3 length: 13 amino acids. J lost 5 bases, V lost 6 bases, and 3 bases had no gene match. CDR3 protein: CASSSGGAHEQYF. CDR3 bases: TGCGCCAGCAGTAGCGGGGGGGCCCACGAGCAGTACTTC.

This clone was seen a single time. The chain uses TRBV9 and TRBJ1-1; the D is unclear. Germline V CDR1 and CDR2: SGDLS, YYNGEE. V was cut by 4 bases and J by 1 base, with 8 bases left in between. CDR3 length: 13 residues. In nucleotides, the CDR3 is TGTGCCAGCAGCTCCTCTCGGAACACTGAAGCTTTCTTT. Translation gives CASSSSRNTEAFF.

This chain uses TRBV6-1 with TRBJ2-5; 7 nucleotides agree with TRBD1. Germline V gene lookup returns CDR1 MNHNS and CDR2 SASEGT. J was trimmed by 4 bases and V by 2 bases; bases with no gene match: 7. This CDR3 region has 15 residues. The CDR3 DNA follows: TGTGCCAGCAGTGAATCAAGGGGGCAGGGAGAGACCCAGTACTTC. As protein: CASSESRGQGETQYF.

This clone has a single count. The chain recombines TRBV11-2 with TRBJ1-5; D is ambiguous. The CDR3 length is 14 residues. CDR1 SGHAT and CDR2 FQNNGV come from the germline V gene. Trimming cost V 0 bases and J 4 bases, with 7 bases left between them. CDR3 nucleotide sequence: TGTGCCAGCAGCTTAGAGTCCGGGAATCAGCCCCAGCATTTT. Its translation is CASSLESGNQPQHF.

The rearrangement links TRBV5-1 to TRBJ2-5; 8 nucleotides match TRBD1. The CDR3 spans 15 residues. Germline CDR1 reads SGHRS; CDR2 reads YFSETQ. The trim removed 0 bases at V and 4 bases at J, leaving 5 bases unmatched. CDR3 loop: CASSLGWTGRETQYF. CDR3 coding DNA: TGCGCCAGCAGCTTGGGTTGGACAGGGCGAGAGACCCAGTACTTC.